This T cell receptor beta chain was captured by sequencing in a study of cytomegalovirus exposure and HLA in healthy donors. Study-wide context: A preliminary data release comprised 91 million or so unique TCRs obtained from HLA-typed donors.

The primer mix had 60 Vbeta and 13 Jbeta primers. TCRdb's table, derived via immunoSEQ multiplex PCR, lists solely in-frame clones and lacks some. Here the sample spans about 150,000 clones, around 57% being singletons. Between the trimmed V and J ends, which lost 6 bases and 1 base, there was a span of 9 bases. This CDR3 has 13 amino acids. Germline V gene sequence: CDR1 SNHLY, CDR2 FYNNEI. The sequence derives from a male donor in good health and CMV-seronegative. The V and J genes are TRBV2 and TRBJ1-1; D remains unclear. The sample taken for sequencing was PBMCs. The CDR3 DNA follows: TGTGCCAGCAGCCGAGAGGGGAACACTGAAGCTTTCTTT. Its translation: CASSREGNTEAFF.